The rows below give T cell receptor beta chains drawn from one sample of a study of blood T cell repertoires in COVID-19. Profiling relied on immunoSEQ multiplex PCR, and the TCRdb table lists in-frame clones only, not all of them. The data show 30,000 to 35,000 clones, roughly 93% seen once. The sample was peripheral blood. The source is a human donor in a cohort sampled during active COVID-19. The CDR3 runs from the conserved cysteine through the conserved F or W. D genes are given only for firm matches. Size is omitted from some rows. Given values are once, few, many or a class for expanded clones.

clone_size	v_call	j_call	d_call	cdr3_aa	cdr3_nt
.	TRBV7-9	TRBJ1-4	.	CASSFSRVGDEKLFF	TGTGCCAGCAGCTTTTCCAGGGTGGGTGATGAAAAACTGTTTTTT
.	TRBV6-4	TRBJ1-5	TRBD1	CASSGTGGSNQPQHF	TGTGCCAGCAGCGGGACAGGGGGGAGCAATCAGCCCCAGCATTTT
.	TRBV7-9	TRBJ2-2	TRBD2	CASSSQWTSGTGELFF	TGTGCCAGCAGCTCGCAGTGGACTAGCGGCACCGGGGAGCTGTTTTTT
.	TRBV3-1/TRBV3-2	TRBJ2-3	.	CASTLRGRDTQYF	TGTGCCAGCACTCTAAGAGGGAGAGATACGCAGTATTTT
.	TRBV27	TRBJ2-2	TRBD2	CASTFRGTSGNTGELFF	TGTGCCAGCACCTTTAGGGGGACTAGCGGGAACACCGGGGAGCTGTTTTTT
once	TRBV7-8	TRBJ2-7	TRBD2	CASSLAMGGMSEQYF	TGTGCCAGCAGCTTAGCGATGGGGGGGATGTCCGAGCAGTACTTC
.	TRBV2	TRBJ2-1	TRBD2	CASSSRDYYNEQFF	TGTGCCAGCAGTTCGAGGGACTACTACAATGAGCAGTTCTTC
once	TRBV2	TRBJ1-1	TRBD1	CASAAFRGETEAFF	TGTGCCAGCGCGGCATTCAGGGGGGAGACTGAAGCTTTCTTT
.	TRBV30	TRBJ1-3	TRBD1	CAWVPVGGVGNTIYF	TGTGCCTGGGTCCCCGTAGGGGGCGTAGGAAACACCATATATTTT
.	TRBV10-1	TRBJ2-3	TRBD2	CASSGERDTDTQYF	TGCGCCAGCAGTGGGGAGCGGGACACAGATACGCAGTATTTT
.	TRBV9	TRBJ1-2	TRBD1	CASSGGQGYYGYTF	TGTGCCAGCAGCGGGGGACAGGGGTACTATGGCTACACCTTC
.	TRBV4-1	TRBJ1-3	.	CASSQDEWAHSGNTIYF	TGCGCCAGCAGCCAAGATGAATGGGCACACTCTGGAAACACCATATATTTT
.	TRBV4-2	TRBJ1-1	TRBD1	CASSQVFQGVEGNTEAFF	TGTGCCAGCAGCCAAGTCTTCCAGGGGGTGGAGGGGAACACTGAAGCTTTCTTT
.	TRBV5-8	TRBJ2-3	TRBD1	CASSWGSDRGRRGAQYF	TGTGCCAGCAGCTGGGGATCGGACAGGGGGCGCAGGGGCGCGCAGTATTTT
.	TRBV7-3	TRBJ2-1	.	CASSLRAGNEQFF	TGTGCCAGCAGCTTACGTGCCGGGAATGAGCAGTTCTTC
.	TRBV28	TRBJ1-5	.	CASSFPGLGQPQHF	TGTGCCAGCAGTTTCCCCGGGTTAGGTCAGCCCCAGCATTTT
.	TRBV7-9	TRBJ2-7	TRBD1	CASSLAGQGIHEQYF	TGTGCCAGCAGCTTAGCCGGACAGGGGATCCACGAGCAGTACTTC
.	TRBV5-4	TRBJ2-2	.	CASSYSGVGRGEDTGELFF	TGTGCCAGCAGCTACAGTGGGGTGGGCCGAGGGGAGGACACCGGGGAGCTGTTTTTT
.	TRBV7-9	TRBJ2-5	.	CASIGETQYF	TGTGCCAGCATCGGAGAGACCCAGTACTTC
.	TRBV18	TRBJ1-2	.	CASSPTRGQTKTNYGYTF	TGTGCCAGCTCCCCGACTCGAGGACAAACTAAGACTAACTATGGCTACACCTTC
.	TRBV2	TRBJ1-6	.	CASRESTSLHF	TGTGCCAGCAGAGAGTCTACCTCCCTCCACTTT
.	TRBV21-1	TRBJ2-7	.	CASSKGPPSLGGYEQYF	TGTGCCAGCAGCAAAGGTCCCCCCAGTCTCGGGGGTTACGAGCAGTACTTC
.	TRBV2	TRBJ2-1	.	CASSDSTGYNEQFF	TGTGCCAGCAGTGATTCGACAGGCTACAATGAGCAGTTCTTC
.	TRBV2	TRBJ2-3	.	CASCRDSRTDTQYF	TGTGCCAGCTGTCGGGACTCTCGCACAGATACGCAGTATTTT
.	TRBV2	TRBJ2-7	.	CASRAAGLSYEQYF	TGTGCCAGCAGGGCGGCGGGACTCTCCTACGAGCAGTACTTC
.	TRBV9	TRBJ2-1	.	CASSERLEHYNEQFF	TGTGCCAGCAGCGAGAGGCTAGAACACTACAATGAGCAGTTCTTC
.	TRBV3-1/TRBV3-2	TRBJ2-7	TRBD2	CASSQEWASGGNSYEQYF	TGTGCCAGCAGCCAAGAATGGGCTAGCGGGGGGAACTCCTACGAGCAGTACTTC
once	TRBV29-1	TRBJ2-7	TRBD1	CSVGRDRPYEQYF	TGCAGCGTCGGCCGGGACAGACCCTACGAGCAGTACTTC